Here is one T cell receptor (beta chain) with its context. Its antigen is not identified. This sample was included in a study of T cells after yellow fever vaccination. Study-wide context: Fractions of limited cellularity were prepared by means of SMART-Seq v4 Ultra Low Input. Study-level points and caveats: The CD4 compartment and the CD8 compartment contained a small share of clonotypes in common. Sorted repertoires could include abundant contaminating clonotypes from bulk cells.

The CDR3 is made up of 14 amino acids. From germline, CDR1 is SGHRS and CDR2 YFSETQ. V was trimmed by 3 bases and J by 1 base, leaving 10 bases between them. A 5'RACE template-switching step, the method used to make TCR cDNA, added a universal primer site and UMIs. TCRdb used MiXCR to reprocess the 5' RACE reads, holding one entry per CDR3 protein. Here the sample spans hundreds of thousands of distinct CDR3 sequences, 8% to 9.5% being singletons. The TCR sequence derives from a man between 18 and 35 years old who received the YFV17D yellow fever vaccine. The sequenced sample was PBMCs, obtained approximately 47 days after the first yellow fever vaccination. V usage is TRBV5-1 and J usage is TRBJ2-5; D remains unclear. For the CDR3, the DNA is TGCGCCAGCAGCTCGACGGCTGGCCAAGAGACCCAGTACTTC. Encoded protein: CASSSTAGQETQYF.